The clone carrying this TCR beta chain was seen a handful of times. This sample is part of a study of blood T cells in healthy people across ages. The CDR3 extends over 12 amino acids. V lost 5 bases and J 2 bases, leaving 6 bases between the germline ends. CDR1 is SGHRS, CDR2 YFSETQ, per germline. Primers used in a second PCR of about 6 to 12 cycles were a sample-barcoded 5' primer and a J-beta primer mix. TCRdb re-called the 5' RACE reads with MiXCR, one entry per CDR3 protein. The table has roughly 1.9 million distinct CDR3 sequences, 39% seen once. The sample comprised blood. This receptor was obtained from a human donor in good health. The chain couples TRBV5-1 to TRBJ2-3, with D uncertain. CDR3 protein: CASRDITDTQYF. For the CDR3, the DNA is TGCGCCAGCAGGGATATCACAGATACGCAGTATTTT.